The 20 T cell receptor beta chains below were found in one sample sequenced in a study of radiotherapy plus CTLA-4 blockade in lung cancer. Assay: immunoSEQ multiplex PCR; the TCRdb copy retains only in-frame clones and omits some. The sample consists of about 60,000 clones, approximately 79% of them appearing once. Sequencing used peripheral blood, obtained from a patient treated with radiotherapy plus ipilimumab. The receptors were sampled from a human donor with non-small cell lung cancer who had a complete response to radiotherapy plus ipilimumab.

The rearrangement uses TRBV19 and TRBJ2-5; 11 nucleotides align to TRBD2. Matching the DNA end better, TRBJ2-7 makes the J call doubtful. Germline-derived CDR1 and CDR2 are LNHDA and SQIVND (reference sequence). The CDR3 is made up of 16 amino acids. CDR3: CASSITPGTSGREQYF. The CDR3 coding sequence is TGTGCCAGTAGTATAACCCCCGGGACTAGCGGACGCGAGCAGTACTTC.

This clone occurred once. The V call is TRBV9, the J call TRBJ2-6; maybe TRBD2 (6 bases). The V and J ends lost 0 bases and 0 bases respectively, with 19 bases between them. The CDR3 covers 20 residues. Germline CDR1 and CDR2: SGDLS and YYNGEE. The CDR3 region is CASSVGVLTSFSSGANVLTF. In DNA form, the CDR3 reads TGTGCCAGCAGCGTAGGGGTTCTGACTAGTTTTAGCTCTGGGGCCAACGTCCTGACTTTC.

This sequence joins TRBV19 and TRBJ2-2; possible D gene TRBD1, 5 bases. Trimming cost V 6 bases and J 5 bases, with 10 bases left between them. Per germline, CDR1 LNHDA and CDR2 SQIVND (reference sequence). The CDR3 loop spans 13 amino acids. The CDR3 nucleotides read TGTGCCAGTAGGGGGCTGGGGACCGGGGAGCTGTTTTTT. Translated: CASRGLGTGELFF.

This chain joins TRBV5-1 and TRBJ2-3, with 11 bases fitting TRBD2. The V gene's germline CDR1 is SGHRS and CDR2 YFSETQ. This CDR3 is built from 16 residues. Germline trimming cut 4 bases from V and 5 bases from J; bases unmatched to any gene: 9. CDR3 loop: CASSHGSGGAGDTQYF. The CDR3 DNA reads TGCGCCAGCAGCCATGGTAGCGGGGGGGCAGGAGATACGCAGTATTTT.

The chain has TRBV7-2 and TRBJ2-3; 9 positions agree with TRBD2. Germline V gene data show CDR1 as SGHTA and CDR2 as FQGNSA. The CDR3 covers 17 residues. V dropped 1 base and J dropped 6; count of bases not matched to a gene: 11. The CDR3 DNA reads as TGTGCCAGCAGCTTAGGTGGGGCGGGGGGGCCACGGGATACGCAGTATTTT. This sequence encodes CASSLGGAGGPRDTQYF.

The J gene is TRBJ2-2, the V gene TRBV5-1, with no clear D. The CDR3 loop spans 14 amino acids. Per the germline V gene, CDR1 is SGHRS and CDR2 is YFSETQ. Trimming removed 6 bases from V and 6 bases from J, with 15 bases in between. CDR3 DNA sequence: TGCGCCAGCACCCCCGGAAGCGTTGCCGGGGAGCTGTTTTTT. Translated: CASTPGSVAGELFF. The variable domain in full, completed from reference TRBV5-1 and TRBJ2-2, reads KAGVTQTPRYLIKTRGQQVTLSCSPISGHRSVSWYQQTPGQGLQFLFEYFSETQRNKGNFPGRFSGRQFSNSRSEMNVSTLELGDSALYLCASTPGSVAGELFFGEGSRLTVL.

The V gene is TRBV10-3, the J gene TRBJ2-4; D is possibly TRBD2 (6 bases). Germline V CDR1 and CDR2: ENHRY, SYGVKD. V dropped 3 bases and J dropped 2 bases, with 11 bases sitting between them. CDR3 size: 15 residues. The CDR3 is CAISDSGGPKNIQYF. CDR3 coding DNA: TGTGCCATCAGTGATTCCGGAGGGCCCAAAAACATTCAGTACTTC.

The chain combines TRBV7-9 with TRBJ2-3; TRBD2 matches at 13 bases. CDR3 size: 15 residues. V lost 5 bases and J lost 5; bases outside the gene matches: 4. In germline, CDR1 is SEHNR, CDR2 FQNEAQ (reference sequence). CDR3 nucleotides: TGTGCCAGCAGCCTCACTAGCGGGGGGGGAGATACGCAGTATTTT. Its translation is CASSLTSGGGDTQYF. The full variable domain, its missing parts supplied by reference TRBV7-9 and TRBJ2-3, is DTGVSQNPRHKITKRGQNVTFRCDPISEHNRLYWYRQTLGQGPEFLTYFQNEAQLEKSRLLSDRFSAERPKGSFSTLEIQRTEQGDSAMYLCASSLTSGGGDTQYFGPGTRLTVL.

The genes are TRBV30 and TRBJ1-1; 7 bases fit TRBD1. The germline V gene has CDR1 GTSNPN and CDR2 SVGIG (reference sequence). V lost 2 bases, J lost 2 bases, and 2 bases stayed unmatched. The CDR3 extends over 13 amino acids. Here the CDR3 reads CAWSRQGNTEAFF. In DNA form, the CDR3 reads TGTGCCTGGAGTCGACAGGGAAACACTGAAGCTTTCTTT.

This sequence joins TRBV28 and TRBJ2-5, with TRBD1 identical over 7 bases. This CDR3 spans 15 amino acids. Trimming at V came to 4 bases and at J to 3 bases, leaving 8 bases not matched to a gene. Germline CDR1 and CDR2: MDHEN and SYDVKM. The CDR3 protein is CASSSAGTAKETQYF. As DNA, the CDR3 is TGTGCCAGCAGTTCCGCTGGGACAGCTAAAGAGACCCAGTACTTC.

The chain has TRBV7-9 and TRBJ2-6, with a weak D call TRBD1 (6 bases). CDR3 size: 18 residues. V lost 5 bases and J 0 bases, leaving 17 bases between the germline ends. The germline gives CDR1 SEHNR, CDR2 FQNEAQ (reference sequence). CDR3 sequence (DNA): TGTGCCAGCAGCCAAAGAGACGTACAGGGCTCTGGGGCCAACGTCCTGACTTTC. Translated: CASSQRDVQGSGANVLTF.

The rearrangement uses TRBV5-1 and TRBJ2-7; 7 nucleotides agree with TRBD2. The CDR3 loop spans 18 amino acids. The V segment lost 4 bases and the J segment 0 bases; nucleotides outside the gene matches: 16. Germline CDR1 and CDR2: SGHRS and YFSETQ. The CDR3 loop is CASSPWQRDPRSSYEQYF. CDR3 sequence (DNA): TGCGCCAGCAGCCCGTGGCAGCGGGACCCTCGAAGCTCCTACGAGCAGTACTTC.

This chain uses TRBV7-3 with TRBJ2-2; the match to TRBD2 covers 12 bases. The germline V gene has CDR1 SGHTA and CDR2 FQGTGA. The CDR3 is 15 residues long. J was trimmed by 4 bases and V by 3 bases; bases with no gene match: 0. CDR3 sequence reads: CASSLGLAGTGELFF. DNA for the CDR3: TGTGCCAGCAGCTTGGGACTAGCGGGCACCGGGGAGCTGTTTTTT.

This clone has just one count. The chain joins TRBV2 to TRBJ2-5; 8 nucleotides agree with TRBD1. In germline, CDR1 is SNHLY, CDR2 FYNNEI. After removal of 6 bases from V and 2 bases from J, the junction contained 5 bases not matched to a gene. The CDR3 runs to 14 residues. In DNA, the CDR3 is TGTGCCAGCAGCTCCGGGACAGGTCAAGAGACCCAGTACTTC. It specifies CASSSGTGQETQYF.

J is TRBJ2-3 and V is TRBV19; TRBD2 aligns across 15 bases. Trimming cost V 4 bases and J 2 bases; bases outside gene matches: 7. The CDR3 sequence is 18 residues long. Looked up from germline, CDR1 is LNHDA and CDR2 is SQIVND (reference sequence). This CDR3 reads CASSRGLAGGGNTDTQYF. The CDR3 DNA is TGTGCCAGTAGTAGGGGACTAGCGGGAGGAGGGAACACAGATACGCAGTATTTT.

The chain employs TRBV7-9 and TRBJ1-1; 7 positions match TRBD1. CDR3 size: 13 residues. Looked up from germline, CDR1 is SEHNR and CDR2 is FQNEAQ (reference sequence). With 6 bases clipped from V and 3 bases from J, the junction kept 4 bases outside the gene matches. The CDR3 sequence is CASSQGGYTEAFF. DNA for the CDR3: TGTGCCAGCAGTCAAGGGGGCTACACTGAAGCTTTCTTT.

The J gene is TRBJ2-7, the V gene TRBV5-5; tentatively, D is TRBD1 (5 bases). Trimming pared 6 bases from V and 1 base from J, leaving 11 bases between. The CDR3 is 13 amino acids. The germline gives CDR1 SGHKS, CDR2 YYEKEE (reference sequence). The CDR3 sequence: CASMIYRSYEQYF. CDR3 in DNA: TGTGCCAGCATGATCTACAGGTCCTACGAGCAGTACTTC.

This clone has a handful of counts. The genes are TRBV29-1 and TRBJ2-4; 9 bases map to TRBD1. The trim removed 6 bases at V and 3 bases at J, leaving 9 bases unmatched. Germline V gives CDR1 SQVTM, CDR2 ANQGSEA. The CDR3 covers 15 residues. The chain's CDR3 is CSVPMTGGDKNIQYF. Here the CDR3 DNA reads TGCAGCGTCCCGATGACAGGGGGGGACAAAAACATTCAGTACTTC.

In this sample, this clone turned up once. In DNA form, the CDR3 reads TGTGCCAGCAGCCCGGGTCCCGGAGGGACTGAAGCTTTCTTT. This codes for CASSPGPGGTEAFF. The genes are TRBV9 and TRBJ1-1; the D is unclear. The germline V gene has CDR1 SGDLS and CDR2 YYNGEE. This CDR3 has 14 amino acids. Trimming shortened V by 4 bases and J by 5 bases, and 15 bases separated the two germline ends.

This chain links TRBV18 with TRBJ1-5; no clear D gene. The CDR3 covers 12 residues. Germline V gene lookup returns CDR1 KGHSH and CDR2 LQKENI. V gave up 5 bases and J gave up 6 bases, with 8 bases separating them. The CDR3: CASSSRGQPQHF. CDR3 DNA: TGTGCCAGCTCATCAAGAGGTCAGCCCCAGCATTTT.